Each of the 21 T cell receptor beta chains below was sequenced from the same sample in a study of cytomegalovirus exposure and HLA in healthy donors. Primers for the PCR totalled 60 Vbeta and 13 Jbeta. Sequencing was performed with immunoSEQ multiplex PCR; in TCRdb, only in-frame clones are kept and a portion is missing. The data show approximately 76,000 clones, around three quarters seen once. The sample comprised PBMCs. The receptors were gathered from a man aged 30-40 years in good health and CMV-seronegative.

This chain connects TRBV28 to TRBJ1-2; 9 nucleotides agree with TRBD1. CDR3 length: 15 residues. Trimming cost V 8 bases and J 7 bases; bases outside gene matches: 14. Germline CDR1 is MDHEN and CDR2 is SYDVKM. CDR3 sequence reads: CASREQGAERFGYTF. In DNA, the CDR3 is TGTGCCAGCCGAGAACAGGGGGCCGAGAGGTTTGGCTACACCTTC.

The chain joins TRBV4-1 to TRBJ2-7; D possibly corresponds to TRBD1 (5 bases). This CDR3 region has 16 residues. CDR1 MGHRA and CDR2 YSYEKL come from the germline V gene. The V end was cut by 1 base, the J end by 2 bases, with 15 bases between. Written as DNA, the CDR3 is TGCGCCAGCAGCCAAGCTTCCGACAGATCGACCTACGAGCAGTACTTC. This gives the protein CASSQASDRSTYEQYF.

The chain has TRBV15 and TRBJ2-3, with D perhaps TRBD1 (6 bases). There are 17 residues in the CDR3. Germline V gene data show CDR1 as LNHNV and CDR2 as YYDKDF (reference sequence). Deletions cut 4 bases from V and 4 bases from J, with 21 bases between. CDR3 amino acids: CATSTTPQGAGADTQYF. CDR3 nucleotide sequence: TGTGCCACCAGCACTACACCACAGGGTGCGGGCGCAGATACGCAGTATTTT.

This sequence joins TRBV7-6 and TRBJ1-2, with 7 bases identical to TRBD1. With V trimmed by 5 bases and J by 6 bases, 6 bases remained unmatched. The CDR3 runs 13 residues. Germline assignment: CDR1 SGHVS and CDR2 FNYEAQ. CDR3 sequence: CASSLGDSDGYTF. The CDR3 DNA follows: TGTGCCAGCAGCCTAGGGGACAGCGATGGCTACACCTTC.

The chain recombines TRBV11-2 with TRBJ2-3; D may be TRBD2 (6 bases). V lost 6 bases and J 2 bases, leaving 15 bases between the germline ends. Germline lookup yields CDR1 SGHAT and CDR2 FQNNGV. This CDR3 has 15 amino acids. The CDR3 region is CASRGTGLSTDTQYF. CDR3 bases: TGTGCCAGCAGGGGGACGGGACTTTCCACAGATACGCAGTATTTT.

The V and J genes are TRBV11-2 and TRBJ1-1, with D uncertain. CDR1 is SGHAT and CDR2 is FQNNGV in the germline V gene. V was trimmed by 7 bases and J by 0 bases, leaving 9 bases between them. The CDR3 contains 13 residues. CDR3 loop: CASTSRLNTEAFF. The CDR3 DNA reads TGTGCCAGCACCTCCCGGTTGAACACTGAAGCTTTCTTT.

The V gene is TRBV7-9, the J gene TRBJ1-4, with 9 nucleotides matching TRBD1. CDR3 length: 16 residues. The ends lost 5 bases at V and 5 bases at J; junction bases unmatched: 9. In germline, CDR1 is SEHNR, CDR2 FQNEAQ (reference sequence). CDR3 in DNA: TGTGCCAGCAGCGTGGGCGCCGGGACAGGGAATGAAAAACTGTTTTTT. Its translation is CASSVGAGTGNEKLFF. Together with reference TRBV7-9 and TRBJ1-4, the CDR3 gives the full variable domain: DTGVSQNPRHKITKRGQNVTFRCDPISEHNRLYWYRQTLGQGPEFLTYFQNEAQLEKSRLLSDRFSAERPKGSFSTLEIQRTEQGDSAMYLCASSVGAGTGNEKLFFGSGTQLSVL.

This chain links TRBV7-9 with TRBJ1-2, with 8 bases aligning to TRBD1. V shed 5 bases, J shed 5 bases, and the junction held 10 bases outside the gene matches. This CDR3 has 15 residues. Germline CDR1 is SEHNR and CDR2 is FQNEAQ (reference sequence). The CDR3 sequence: CASSPGAGGRYGYTF. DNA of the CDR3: TGTGCCAGCAGCCCGGGGGCAGGGGGCAGGTATGGCTACACCTTC.

CDR3 loop: CASSLQGNTEAFF. CDR3 sequence (DNA): TGTGCCAGCAGTCTCCAGGGGAACACTGAAGCTTTCTTT. The chain employs TRBV6-5 and TRBJ1-1, with D tentatively TRBD1 (5 bases). CDR3 length equals 13 residues. The ends were cut back, 5 bases at V and 1 base at J, with 8 bases in the middle. Germline V lookup: CDR1 MNHEY, CDR2 SVGAGI.

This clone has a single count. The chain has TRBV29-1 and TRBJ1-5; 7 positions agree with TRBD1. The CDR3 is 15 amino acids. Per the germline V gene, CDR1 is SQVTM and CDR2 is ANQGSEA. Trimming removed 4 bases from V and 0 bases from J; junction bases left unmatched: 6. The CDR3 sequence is CSVGDRDSSNQPQHF. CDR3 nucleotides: TGCAGCGTTGGGGACCGGGACAGTAGCAATCAGCCCCAGCATTTT.

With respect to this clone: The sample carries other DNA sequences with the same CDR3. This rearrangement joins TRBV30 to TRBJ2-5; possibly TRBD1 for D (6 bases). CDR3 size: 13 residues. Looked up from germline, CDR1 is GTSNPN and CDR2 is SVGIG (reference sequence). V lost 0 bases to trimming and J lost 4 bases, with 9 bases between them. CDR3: CAWSVRRGETQYF. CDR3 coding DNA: TGTGCCTGGAGTGTTCGCAGGGGAGAGACCCAGTACTTC.

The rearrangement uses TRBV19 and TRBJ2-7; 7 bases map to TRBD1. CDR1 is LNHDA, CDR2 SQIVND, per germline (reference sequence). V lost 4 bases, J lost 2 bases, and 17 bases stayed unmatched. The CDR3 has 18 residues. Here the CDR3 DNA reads TGTGCCAGTAGTAACAGGGGCCGCGAATTCCGAATGGCCTACGAGCAGTACTTC. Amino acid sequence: CASSNRGREFRMAYEQYF.

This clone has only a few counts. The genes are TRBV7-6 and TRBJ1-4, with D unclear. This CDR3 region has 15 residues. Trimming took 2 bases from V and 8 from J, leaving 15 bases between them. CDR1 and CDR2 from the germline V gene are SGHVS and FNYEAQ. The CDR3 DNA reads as TGTGCCAGCAGCTTAAGGTCGGGGATTAACGAAAAACTGTTTTTT. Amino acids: CASSLRSGINEKLFF.

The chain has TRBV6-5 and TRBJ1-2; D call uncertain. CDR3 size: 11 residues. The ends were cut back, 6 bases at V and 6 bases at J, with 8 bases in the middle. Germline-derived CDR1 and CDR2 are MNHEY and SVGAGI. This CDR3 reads CASRDGDGYTF. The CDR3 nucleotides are TGTGCCAGCAGAGACGGGGATGGCTACACCTTC.

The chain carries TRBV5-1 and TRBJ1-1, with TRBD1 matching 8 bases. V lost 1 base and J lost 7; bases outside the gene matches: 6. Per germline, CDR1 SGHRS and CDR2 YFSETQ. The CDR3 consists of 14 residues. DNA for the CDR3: TGCGCCAGCAGCTTGAGTCAGGGGGCCTTTGAAGCTTTCTTT. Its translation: CASSLSQGAFEAFF.

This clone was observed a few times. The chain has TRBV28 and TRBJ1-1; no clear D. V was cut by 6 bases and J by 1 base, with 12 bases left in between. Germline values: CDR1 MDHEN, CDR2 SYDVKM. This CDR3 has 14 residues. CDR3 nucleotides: TGTGCCAGCAGGAGATGGACTTCGAACACTGAAGCTTTCTTT. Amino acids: CASRRWTSNTEAFF.

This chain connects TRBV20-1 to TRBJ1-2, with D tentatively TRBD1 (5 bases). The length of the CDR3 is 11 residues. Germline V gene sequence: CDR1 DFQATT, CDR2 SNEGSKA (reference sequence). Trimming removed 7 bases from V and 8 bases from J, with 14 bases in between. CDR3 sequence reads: CSGRGGWGYTF. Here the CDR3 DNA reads TGCAGTGGACGCGGGGGTTGGGGCTACACCTTC.

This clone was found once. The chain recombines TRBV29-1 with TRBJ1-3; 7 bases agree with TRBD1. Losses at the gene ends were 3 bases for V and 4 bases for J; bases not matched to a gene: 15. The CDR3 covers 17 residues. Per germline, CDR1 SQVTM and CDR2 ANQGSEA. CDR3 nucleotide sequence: TGCAGCGTTGATAAATTCGGGAAGGGGGCAGGGGGAAACACCATATATTTT. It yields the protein CSVDKFGKGAGGNTIYF.

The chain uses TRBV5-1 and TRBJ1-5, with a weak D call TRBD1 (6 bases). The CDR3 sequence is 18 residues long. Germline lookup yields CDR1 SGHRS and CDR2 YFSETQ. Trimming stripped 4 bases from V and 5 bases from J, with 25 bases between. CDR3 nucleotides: TGCGCCAGCAGCACCCCCGACAGGTGCCGAGGATTTTATCAGCCCCAGCATTTT. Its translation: CASSTPDRCRGFYQPQHF. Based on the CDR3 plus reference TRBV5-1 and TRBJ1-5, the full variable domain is KAGVTQTPRYLIKTRGQQVTLSCSPISGHRSVSWYQQTPGQGLQFLFEYFSETQRNKGNFPGRFSGRQFSNSRSEMNVSTLELGDSALYLCASSTPDRCRGFYQPQHFGDGTRLSIL.

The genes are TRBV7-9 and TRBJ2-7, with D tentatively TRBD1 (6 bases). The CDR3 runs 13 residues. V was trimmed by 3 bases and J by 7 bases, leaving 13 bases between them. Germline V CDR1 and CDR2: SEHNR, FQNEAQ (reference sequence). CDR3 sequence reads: CASSFQGRSEQYF. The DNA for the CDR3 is TGTGCCAGCAGCTTCCAGGGGCGAAGTGAGCAGTACTTC.

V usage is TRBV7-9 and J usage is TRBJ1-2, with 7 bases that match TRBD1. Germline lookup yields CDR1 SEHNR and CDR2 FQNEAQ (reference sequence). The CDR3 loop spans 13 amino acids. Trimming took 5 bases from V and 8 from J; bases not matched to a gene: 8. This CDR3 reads CASSLRGPRGYTF. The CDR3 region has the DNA TGTGCCAGCAGCCTAAGGGGGCCTCGCGGCTACACCTTC. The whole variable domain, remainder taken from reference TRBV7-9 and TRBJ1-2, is DTGVSQNPRHKITKRGQNVTFRCDPISEHNRLYWYRQTLGQGPEFLTYFQNEAQLEKSRLLSDRFSAERPKGSFSTLEIQRTEQGDSAMYLCASSLRGPRGYTFGSGTRLTVV.